This T cell receptor beta chain derives from a study of blood T cell repertoires in COVID-19. For the study at large: Whether acute or convalescent, the COVID-19 samples came from the United States, Italy and Spain.

Seattle cases were enrolled at active infection and followed longitudinally. The CDR3 length is 13 residues. Per the germline V gene, CDR1 is SGHRS and CDR2 is YFSETQ. Trimming took off 0 bases at V and 7 bases at J, with 10 bases between the two ends. As processed by the authors: How many nucleated cells were present was estimated from reference gene primer amplification. Produced via immunoSEQ multiplex PCR; TCRdb's table is partial and in-frame only. Clone size and the V and J calls come from that table; the DNA yielded D and trimming. The sample holds about 440,000 clones, about 91% seen once. The clonotype originates from a woman in her 50s with COVID-19, enrolled during active disease. The V call is TRBV5-1, the J call TRBJ2-5; D unclear. Sequenced: peripheral blood. CDR3 region: CASSLEATGTQYF. CDR3 nucleotides: TGCGCCAGCAGCTTGGAAGCGACGGGGACCCAGTACTTC.